One and the same sample provided the 19 T cell receptor beta chains below, sequenced in a study of blood T cell repertoires in COVID-19 (TCRdb year 2020). The library was produced with the immunoSEQ multiplex PCR assay. TCRdb carries this immuneACCESS record with in-frame sequences only. Its versions omit some clonotypes, under half of them owing to an unresolved V gene in the studies checked, with the rest unexplained. The sample contains roughly 250,000 clones, 85% to 95% of them found a single time. Around 0.9% of the sample is in the top ten clones. Sample: peripheral blood. Receptors were obtained from a man aged 25-45 years with COVID-19, enrolled during active disease.

V gene TRBV29-1 combines with J gene TRBJ1-1; maybe TRBD1 (6 bases). CDR3 length equals 12 residues. Germline CDR1 reads SQVTM; CDR2 reads ANQGSEA. Trimming shortened V by 7 bases and J by 1 base, and 10 bases separated the two germline ends. The CDR3 nucleotides read TGCAGCGCTGGACAGCAGAACACTGAAGCTTTCTTT. It is translated as CSAGQQNTEAFF.

The chain is built from TRBV6-5 and TRBJ2-7; the match to TRBD1 covers 8 bases. After removal of 6 bases from V and 1 base from J, the junction contained 8 bases not matched to a gene. The CDR3 length is 15 residues. CDR1 MNHEY and CDR2 SVGAGI come from the germline V gene. CDR3 in DNA: TGTGCCAGCAGCCCCCGGACAGGGACGTCCTACGAGCAGTACTTC. Translating it yields CASSPRTGTSYEQYF.

The V gene is TRBV19, the J gene TRBJ1-1, with TRBD1 matching over 9 bases. Germline loops: CDR1 LNHDA, CDR2 SQIVND (reference sequence). The junction had 6 bases not matched to a gene; V was cut back by 3 bases and J by 10 bases. This CDR3 spans 13 amino acids. DNA of the CDR3: TGTGCCAGTAGTATCGGACAGGGGTATCGAGCTTTCTTT. It is translated as CASSIGQGYRAFF.

This chain connects TRBV10-3 to TRBJ1-2; TRBD1 matches 7 bases. Trimming took 11 bases from V and 1 from J; bases not matched to a gene: 7. The CDR3 covers 13 residues. Germline CDR1 reads ENHRY; CDR2 reads SYGVKD. Written as DNA, the CDR3 is TGTGCCGTCGGGACAGCTGATAACTATGGCTACACCTTC. It codes for CAVGTADNYGYTF.

The chain uses TRBV7-2 and TRBJ2-7; TRBD1 agrees at 11 bases. From germline, CDR1 is SGHTA and CDR2 FQGNSA. V trimming: 5 bases; J trimming: 6 bases; junction bases outside the gene matches: 6. This CDR3 region has 14 residues. CDR3 sequence: CASSLGTGGTEQYF. DNA of the CDR3: TGTGCCAGCAGCCTGGGGACAGGGGGAACCGAGCAGTACTTC.

The genes are TRBV5-6 and TRBJ2-7, with TRBD2 matching over 9 bases. The CDR3 totals 14 residues. CDR1 and CDR2 (germline): SGHDT, YYEEEE. The J segment lost 7 bases and the V segment lost 5 bases, leaving 10 bases of the junction unmatched. This CDR3 is CASSIRLAVNEQYF. CDR3 coding DNA: TGTGCCAGCAGTATCCGACTAGCGGTGAATGAGCAGTACTTC.

The V call is TRBV3-1 (or the pseudogene TRBV3-2), the J call TRBJ1-6, with no clear D. The ends were cut back, 4 bases at V and 9 bases at J, with 16 bases in the middle. CDR1 and CDR2 from the germline V gene are LGHDT and YNNKEL (reference sequence). The CDR3 length is 15 residues. The CDR3 protein is CASSRAVLGGSPLHF. CDR3 in DNA: TGTGCCAGCAGCCGTGCTGTTCTGGGAGGTTCACCCCTCCACTTT.

The genes are TRBV6-1 and TRBJ1-3; D is uncertain. Germline V gene data show CDR1 as MNHNS and CDR2 as SASEGT. The length of the CDR3 is 13 residues. The V end was cut by 0 bases, the J end by 2 bases, with 2 bases between. In DNA, the CDR3 is TGTGCCAGCAGTGAAGCTACTGGAAACACCATATATTTT. It translates to CASSEATGNTIYF.

The chain uses TRBV2 and TRBJ2-3; weak D call: TRBD2 (7 bases). Germline loops: CDR1 SNHLY, CDR2 FYNNEI. This CDR3 contains 13 residues. The V and J ends lost 6 bases and 5 bases respectively, with 12 bases between them. The CDR3: CASRVGGEDTQYF. In nucleotides, the CDR3 is TGTGCCAGCAGGGTAGGGGGGGAAGATACGCAGTATTTT.

This sequence joins TRBV29-1 and TRBJ1-5, with 9 bases identical to TRBD1. This CDR3 is built from 15 residues. J was trimmed by 2 bases and V by 5 bases; bases with no gene match: 7. CDR1 and CDR2 from the germline V gene are SQVTM and ANQGSEA. The CDR3 spells CSVNRQGEGNQPQHF. In nucleotides, the CDR3 is TGCAGCGTTAATAGACAGGGGGAAGGCAATCAGCCCCAGCATTTT. The full variable domain, rest sourced from reference TRBV29-1 and TRBJ1-5, is SAVISQKPSRDICQRGTSLTIQCQVDSQVTMMFWYRQQPGQSLTLIATANQGSEATYESGFVIDKFPISRPNLTFSTLTVSNMSPEDSSIYLCSVNRQGEGNQPQHFGDGTRLSIL.

This rearrangement joins TRBV6-5 to TRBJ1-2; D is unclear. Germline lookup yields CDR1 MNHEY and CDR2 SVGAGI. Deletions cut 4 bases from V and 4 bases from J, with 13 bases between. The CDR3 has 14 residues. DNA for the CDR3: TGTGCCAGCAGTTCGGACTGGGAAGGCTATGGCTACACCTTC. Protein sequence: CASSSDWEGYGYTF.

This chain joins TRBV12-3 or TRBV12-4 and TRBJ1-5; D is unclear. V shed 11 bases and J shed 8 bases, with 16 bases lying between them. There are 12 residues in the CDR3. CDR3 sequence: CASRGYGEPQHF. For the CDR3, the DNA is TGTGCCTCCCGGGGTTATGGAGAGCCCCAGCATTTT.

The J gene is TRBJ1-2, the V gene TRBV27; 8 bases map to TRBD1. V lost 4 bases and J lost 8; bases outside the gene matches: 9. CDR3 length equals 14 residues. Germline V lookup: CDR1 MNHEY, CDR2 SMNVEV (reference sequence). The chain's CDR3 is CASSWADRAGGYTF. In nucleotides, the CDR3 is TGTGCCAGCAGTTGGGCGGACAGGGCAGGAGGCTACACCTTC.

This clone was counted once. This chain connects TRBV7-9 to TRBJ2-3; 8 bases agree with TRBD2. Per the germline V gene, CDR1 is SEHNR and CDR2 is FQNEAQ (reference sequence). This CDR3 spans 15 amino acids. J was trimmed by 1 base and V by 5 bases; bases with no gene match: 5. For the CDR3, the DNA is TGTGCCAGCAGCGTTACGGGGGGGGGCACAGATACGCAGTATTTT. This gives the protein CASSVTGGGTDTQYF.

This sequence joins TRBV20-1 and TRBJ2-1, with 7 bases identical to TRBD1. V dropped 5 bases and J dropped 9; count of bases not matched to a gene: 4. Per germline, CDR1 DFQATT and CDR2 SNEGSKA (reference sequence). The CDR3 spans 11 residues. CDR3 coding DNA: TGCAGTGCTCGACAGGGTCCTGAGCAGTTCTTC. Encoded protein: CSARQGPEQFF.

This rearrangement joins TRBV10-3 to TRBJ1-2; 9 bases are shared with TRBD1. CDR3 length equals 15 residues. CDR1 is ENHRY and CDR2 is SYGVKD in the germline V gene. Trimming removed 2 bases from V and 7 bases from J; junction bases left unmatched: 8. The CDR3 nucleotides read TGTGCCATCAGTGAGCCTAGGGGACAGGGAGGTGGCTACACCTTC. Translating it yields CAISEPRGQGGGYTF.

This chain connects TRBV24-1 to TRBJ1-2; a weak D match, TRBD1 (6 bases). CDR3 length: 15 residues. V lost 0 bases, J lost 4 bases, and 11 bases lay in between. Germline CDR1 and CDR2: KGHDR and SFDVKD. CDR3 sequence: CATSDLLPDSYGYTF. CDR3 nucleotide sequence: TGTGCCACCAGTGATTTGCTCCCGGACAGCTATGGCTACACCTTC.

The genes are TRBV6-4 and TRBJ1-2; D is possibly TRBD1 (5 bases). Germline CDR1 MRHNA, CDR2 SNTAGT. The CDR3 contains 14 residues. The V and J ends lost 0 bases and 1 base respectively, with 6 bases between them. The CDR3 region has the DNA TGTGCCAGCAGTGACTCAGGGGTTAACTATGGCTACACCTTC. It codes for CASSDSGVNYGYTF.

Notes on this clone: One junction end does not reproduce the germline sequence, and a read error may be involved. This chain uses TRBV5-4 with TRBJ2-1; TRBD2 agrees at 9 bases. CDR1 and CDR2 (germline): SGHNT, YYREEE (reference sequence). There are 13 residues in the CDR3. In DNA form, the CDR3 reads TGTGCCAGCAGCTTGGACACGTGGACTAGCGCAATCTTC. Its translation is CASSLDTWTSAIF.